A single sample gave rise to the 7 T cell receptor beta chains below, sequenced in a study of T-cell memory formation after mild COVID-19. TCRdb reprocessed the 5' RACE reads with MiXCR, giving one entry per CDR3 protein. The sample consists of about half a million distinct CDR3 sequences, around a sixth of them appearing once. The source material was PBMCs or a T cell subset sorted from them (not recorded which). These receptors came from an adult woman who had mild COVID-19 (a few samples of this study predate the infection). Cell type and time point are not known.

This clonotype was recorded at least ten times. This chain joins TRBV3-1 and TRBJ2-1; D gene ambiguous. The CDR3 runs to 15 residues. From germline, CDR1 is LGHDT and CDR2 YNNKEL (reference sequence). Trimming pared 1 base from V and 0 bases from J, leaving 7 bases between. This CDR3 is CASSQGYGSYNEQFF. In nucleotides, the CDR3 is TGTGCCAGCAGCCAAGGATACGGCTCCTACAATGAGCAGTTCTTC.

The J gene is TRBJ2-7, the V gene TRBV4-3; D is uncertain. This CDR3 has 15 residues. V was clipped by 1 base and J by 3 bases, with 13 bases between them. Per germline, CDR1 LGHNA and CDR2 YSLEER. CDR3 coding DNA: TGCGCCAGCAGCCAAGGTGCGGAAAGTTACTACGAGCAGTACTTC. This codes for CASSQGAESYYEQYF.

This clonotype was counted many times. V is TRBV7-8 and J is TRBJ1-6, with TRBD1 matching over 9 bases. V trimming: 4 bases; J trimming: 7 bases; junction bases outside the gene matches: 2. CDR1 and CDR2 from the germline V gene are SGHVS and FQNEAQ. This CDR3 spans 14 amino acids. CDR3 loop: CASSSGTGNSPLHF. For the CDR3, the DNA is TGTGCCAGCAGCTCGGGGACAGGGAATTCACCCCTCCACTTT.

This clonotype was seen only a few times. The chain employs TRBV6-5 and TRBJ2-2, with 7 bases that match TRBD2. Germline CDR1 reads MNHEY; CDR2 reads SVGAGI. V lost 2 bases to trimming and J lost 0 bases; unmatched junction nucleotides: 6. The CDR3 is 17 residues long. CDR3 amino acids: CASSYPAGSTNTGELFF. The CDR3 DNA reads TGTGCCAGCAGTTACCCAGCGGGGAGCACGAACACCGGGGAGCTGTTTTTT.

The chain employs TRBV7-2 and TRBJ2-1, with TRBD2 matching 9 bases. Germline V CDR1 and CDR2: SGHTA, FQGNSA. J was trimmed by 9 bases and V by 6 bases; bases with no gene match: 12. This CDR3 region has 15 residues. CDR3 nucleotide sequence: TGTGCCAGCAGACCAAGCGGGGGGCCCGACCTTGAGCAGTTCTTC. The encoded protein is CASRPSGGPDLEQFF.

In DNA, the CDR3 is TGCGCCAGCAGCCAGTCACCGGGACTAGACTCCTACGAGCAGTACTTC. Translated, it gives CASSQSPGLDSYEQYF. V usage is TRBV4-1 and J usage is TRBJ2-7, with 8 bases matching TRBD2. The V segment lost 3 bases and the J segment 0 bases; nucleotides outside the gene matches: 7. Looked up from germline, CDR1 is MGHRA and CDR2 is YSYEKL. The CDR3 consists of 16 residues.

The chain uses TRBV11-1 and TRBJ2-4; tentative D call: TRBD1 (7 bases). Germline V CDR1 and CDR2: SGHAT, FQDESV (reference sequence). Trimming pared 1 base from V and 9 bases from J, leaving 19 bases between. The CDR3 covers 16 residues. Written as DNA, the CDR3 is TGTGCCAGCAGCTTAGTACGGGGGCTGGGACAGCGCATTCAGTACTTC. This sequence encodes CASSLVRGLGQRIQYF.